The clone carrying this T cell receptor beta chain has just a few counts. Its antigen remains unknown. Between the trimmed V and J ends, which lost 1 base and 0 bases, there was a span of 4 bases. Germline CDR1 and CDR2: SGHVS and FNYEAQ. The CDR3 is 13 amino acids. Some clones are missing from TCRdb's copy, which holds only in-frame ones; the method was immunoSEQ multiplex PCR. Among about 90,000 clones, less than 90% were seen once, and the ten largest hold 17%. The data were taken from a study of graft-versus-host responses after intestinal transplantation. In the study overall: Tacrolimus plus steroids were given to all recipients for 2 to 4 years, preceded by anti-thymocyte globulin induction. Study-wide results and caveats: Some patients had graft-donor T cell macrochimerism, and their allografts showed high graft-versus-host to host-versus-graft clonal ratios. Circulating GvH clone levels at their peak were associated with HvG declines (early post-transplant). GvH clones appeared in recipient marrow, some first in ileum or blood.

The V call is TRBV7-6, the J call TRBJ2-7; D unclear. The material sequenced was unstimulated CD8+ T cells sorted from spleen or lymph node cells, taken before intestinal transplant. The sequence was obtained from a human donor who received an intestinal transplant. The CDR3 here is CASSLESSYEQYF. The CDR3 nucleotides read TGTGCCAGCAGCTTAGAGAGCTCCTACGAGCAGTACTTC.